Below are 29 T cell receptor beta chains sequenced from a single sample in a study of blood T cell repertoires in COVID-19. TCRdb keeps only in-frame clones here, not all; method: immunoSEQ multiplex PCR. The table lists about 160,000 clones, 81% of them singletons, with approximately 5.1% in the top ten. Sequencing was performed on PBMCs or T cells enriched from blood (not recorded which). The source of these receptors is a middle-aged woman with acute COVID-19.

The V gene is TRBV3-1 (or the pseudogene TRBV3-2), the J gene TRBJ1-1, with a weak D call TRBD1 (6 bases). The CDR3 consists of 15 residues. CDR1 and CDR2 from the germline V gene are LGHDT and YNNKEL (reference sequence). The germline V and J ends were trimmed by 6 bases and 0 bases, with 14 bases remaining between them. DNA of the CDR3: TGTGCCAGCAGACAGGGAGGGGGAATGAACACTGAAGCTTTCTTT. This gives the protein CASRQGGGMNTEAFF.

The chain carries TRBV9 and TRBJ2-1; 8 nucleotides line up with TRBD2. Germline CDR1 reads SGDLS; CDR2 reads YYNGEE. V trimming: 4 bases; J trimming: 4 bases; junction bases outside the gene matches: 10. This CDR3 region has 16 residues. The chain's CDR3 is CASSPRVSGNYNEQFF. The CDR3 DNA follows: TGTGCCAGCAGCCCCCGCGTTAGCGGGAATTACAATGAGCAGTTCTTC. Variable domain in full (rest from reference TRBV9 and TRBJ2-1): DSGVTQTPKHLITATGQRVTLRCSPRSGDLSVYWYQQSLDQGLQFLIQYYNGEERAKGNILERFSAQQFPDLHSELNLSSLELGDSALYFCASSPRVSGNYNEQFFGPGTRLTVL.

The CDR3 coding sequence is TGTGCTAGTGGCCAGGCAACCACTAGCGGGAGTCAGAATGAGCAGTTCTTC. Its protein product is CASGQATTSGSQNEQFF. This chain joins TRBV12-5 and TRBJ2-1, with TRBD2 matching 11 bases. CDR1 is LGHNT, CDR2 FRNRAP, per germline. The CDR3 loop spans 17 amino acids. V trimming: 6 bases; J trimming: 7 bases; junction bases outside the gene matches: 14.

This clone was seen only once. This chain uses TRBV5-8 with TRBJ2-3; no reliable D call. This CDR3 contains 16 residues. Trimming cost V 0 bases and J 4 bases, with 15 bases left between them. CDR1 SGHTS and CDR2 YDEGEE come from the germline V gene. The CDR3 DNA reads TGTGCCAGCAGCTTGGGACTCGCCTCCGCTCCAGATACGCAGTATTTT. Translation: CASSLGLASAPDTQYF.

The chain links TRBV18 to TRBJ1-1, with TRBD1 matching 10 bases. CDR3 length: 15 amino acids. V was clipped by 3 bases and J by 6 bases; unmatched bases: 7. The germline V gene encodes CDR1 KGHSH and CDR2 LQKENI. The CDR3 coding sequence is TGTGCCAGCTCACCTAGGACAGGGGGGGCCGCTGAAGCTTTCTTT. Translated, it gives CASSPRTGGAAEAFF.

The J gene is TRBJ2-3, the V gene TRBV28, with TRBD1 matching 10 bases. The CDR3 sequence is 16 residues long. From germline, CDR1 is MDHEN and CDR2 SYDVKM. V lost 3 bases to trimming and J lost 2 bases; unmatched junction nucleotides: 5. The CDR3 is CASSFVGTGATDTQYF. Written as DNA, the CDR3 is TGTGCCAGCAGTTTTGTCGGGACAGGGGCCACAGATACGCAGTATTTT.

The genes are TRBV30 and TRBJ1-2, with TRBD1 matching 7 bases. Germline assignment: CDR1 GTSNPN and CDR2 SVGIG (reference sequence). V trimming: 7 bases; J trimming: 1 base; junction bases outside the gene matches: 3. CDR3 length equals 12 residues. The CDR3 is CASRDSNYGYTF. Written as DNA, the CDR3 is TGTGCCTCCCGGGACAGTAACTATGGCTACACCTTC.

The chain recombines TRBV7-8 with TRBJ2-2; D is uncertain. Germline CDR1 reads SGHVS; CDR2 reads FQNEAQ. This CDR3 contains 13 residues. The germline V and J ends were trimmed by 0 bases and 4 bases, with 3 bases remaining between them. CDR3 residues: CASSLAFTGELFF. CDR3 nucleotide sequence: TGTGCCAGCAGCTTAGCCTTCACCGGGGAGCTGTTTTTT.

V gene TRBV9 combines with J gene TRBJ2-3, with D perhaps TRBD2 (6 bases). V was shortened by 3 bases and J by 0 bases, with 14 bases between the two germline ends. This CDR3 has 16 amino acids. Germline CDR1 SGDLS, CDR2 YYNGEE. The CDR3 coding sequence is TGTGCCAGCAGCGGGGGGGTAGCAACTAGCACAGATACGCAGTATTTT. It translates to CASSGGVATSTDTQYF.

CDR3 loop: CSASEAGAGGNTEAFF. The CDR3 DNA reads TGCAGTGCTAGTGAGGCGGGGGCCGGGGGGAACACTGAAGCTTTCTTT. The chain recombines TRBV20-1 with TRBJ1-1, with D possibly matching TRBD1 (6 bases). Between the trimmed V and J ends, which lost 3 bases and 1 base, there was a span of 18 bases. CDR1 is DFQATT and CDR2 is SNEGSKA in the germline V gene (reference sequence). This CDR3 spans 16 amino acids.

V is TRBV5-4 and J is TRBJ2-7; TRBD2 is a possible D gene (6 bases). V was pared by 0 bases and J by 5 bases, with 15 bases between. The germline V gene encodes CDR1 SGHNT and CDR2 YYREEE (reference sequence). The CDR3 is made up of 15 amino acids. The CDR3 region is CASSLEPGAENEQYV. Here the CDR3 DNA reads TGTGCCAGCAGCTTGGAACCGGGAGCGGAAAACGAGCAGTACGTC.

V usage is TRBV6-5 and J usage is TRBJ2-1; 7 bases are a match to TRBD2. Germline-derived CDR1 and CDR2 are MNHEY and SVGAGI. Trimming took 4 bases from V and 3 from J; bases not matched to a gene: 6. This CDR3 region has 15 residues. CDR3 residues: CASSSTGGYYNEQFF. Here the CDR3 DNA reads TGTGCCAGCAGTTCGACCGGGGGGTACTACAATGAGCAGTTCTTC.

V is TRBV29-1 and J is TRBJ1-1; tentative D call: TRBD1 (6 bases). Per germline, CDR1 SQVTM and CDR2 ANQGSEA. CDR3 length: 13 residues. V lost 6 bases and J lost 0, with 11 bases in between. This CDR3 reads CSVRTAMNTEAFF. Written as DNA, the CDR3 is TGCAGCGTCCGGACAGCTATGAACACTGAAGCTTTCTTT.

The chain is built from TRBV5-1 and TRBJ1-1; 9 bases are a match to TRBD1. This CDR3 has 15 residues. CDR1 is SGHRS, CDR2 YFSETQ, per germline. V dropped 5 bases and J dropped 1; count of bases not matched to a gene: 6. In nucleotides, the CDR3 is TGCGCCAGCAGACAGGGGGCGCAGGAGAACACTGAAGCTTTCTTT. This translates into CASRQGAQENTEAFF.

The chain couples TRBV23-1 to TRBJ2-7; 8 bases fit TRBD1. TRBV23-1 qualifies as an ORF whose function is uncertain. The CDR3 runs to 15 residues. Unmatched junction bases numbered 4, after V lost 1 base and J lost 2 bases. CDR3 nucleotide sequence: TGCGCCAGCAGTCAATTCGGGACAGGCCCCTACGAGCAGTACGTC. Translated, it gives CASSQFGTGPYEQYV.

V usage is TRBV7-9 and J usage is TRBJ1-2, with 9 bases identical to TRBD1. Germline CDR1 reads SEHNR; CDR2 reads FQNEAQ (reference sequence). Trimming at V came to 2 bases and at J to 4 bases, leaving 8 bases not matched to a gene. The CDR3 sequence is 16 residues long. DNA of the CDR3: TGTGCCAGCAGCTTATCTTACAGGGGGCAGGGCTATGGCTACACCTTC. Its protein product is CASSLSYRGQGYGYTF. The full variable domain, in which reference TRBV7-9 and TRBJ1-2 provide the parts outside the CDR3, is DTGVSQNPRHKITKRGQNVTFRCDPISEHNRLYWYRQTLGQGPEFLTYFQNEAQLEKSRLLSDRFSAERPKGSFSTLEIQRTEQGDSAMYLCASSLSYRGQGYGYTFGSGTRLTVV.

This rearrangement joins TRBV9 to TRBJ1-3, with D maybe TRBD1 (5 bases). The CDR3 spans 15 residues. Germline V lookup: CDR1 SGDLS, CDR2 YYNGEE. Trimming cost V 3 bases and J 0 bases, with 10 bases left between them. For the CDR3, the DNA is TGTGCCAGCAGCGGCAGACAGCGCTCTGGAAACACCATATATTTT. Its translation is CASSGRQRSGNTIYF.

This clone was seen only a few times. The CDR3 loop reads CSVKDRNEGYTF. The CDR3 region has the DNA TGCAGCGTCAAGGACAGAAACGAGGGCTACACCTTC. This chain links TRBV29-1 with TRBJ1-2; possible D gene TRBD1, 6 bases. The V and J ends lost 6 bases and 8 bases respectively, with 16 bases between them. This CDR3 contains 12 residues. Germline V gene lookup returns CDR1 SQVTM and CDR2 ANQGSEA.

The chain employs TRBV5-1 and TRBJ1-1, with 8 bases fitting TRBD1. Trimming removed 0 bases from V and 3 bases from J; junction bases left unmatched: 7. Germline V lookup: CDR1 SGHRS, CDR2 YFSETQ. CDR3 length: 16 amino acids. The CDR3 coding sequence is TGCGCCAGCAGCTTGGGATGGACAGGGTGGGACACTGAAGCTTTCTTT. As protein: CASSLGWTGWDTEAFF.

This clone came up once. In DNA form, the CDR3 reads TGTGCCAGCAGCTTACTCCCAGCGGGATCCACAGATACGCAGTATTTT. It codes for CASSLLPAGSTDTQYF. This chain connects TRBV7-6 to TRBJ2-3, with TRBD2 matching 7 bases. CDR1 is SGHVS, CDR2 FNYEAQ, per germline. This CDR3 comprises 16 residues. The V segment lost 2 bases and the J segment 2 bases; nucleotides outside the gene matches: 7.

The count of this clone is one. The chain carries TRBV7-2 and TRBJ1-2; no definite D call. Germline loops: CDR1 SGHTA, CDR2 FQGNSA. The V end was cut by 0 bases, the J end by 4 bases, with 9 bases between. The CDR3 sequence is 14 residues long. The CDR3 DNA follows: TGTGCCAGCAGCTTAGCAACGGGTTCCTATGGCTACACCTTC. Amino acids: CASSLATGSYGYTF. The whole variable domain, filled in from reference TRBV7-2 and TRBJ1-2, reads GAGVSQSPSNKVTEKGKDVELRCDPISGHTALYWYRQSLGQGLEFLIYFQGNSAPDKSGLPSDRFSAERTGGSVSTLTIQRTQQEDSAVYLCASSLATGSYGYTFGSGTRLTVV.

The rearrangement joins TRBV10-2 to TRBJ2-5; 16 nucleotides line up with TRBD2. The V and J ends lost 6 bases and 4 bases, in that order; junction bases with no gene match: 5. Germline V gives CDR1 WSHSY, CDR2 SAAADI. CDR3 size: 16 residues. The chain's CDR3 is CASRGLAGGPGETQYF. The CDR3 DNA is TGCGCCAGCAGGGGACTAGCGGGAGGGCCGGGAGAGACCCAGTACTTC.

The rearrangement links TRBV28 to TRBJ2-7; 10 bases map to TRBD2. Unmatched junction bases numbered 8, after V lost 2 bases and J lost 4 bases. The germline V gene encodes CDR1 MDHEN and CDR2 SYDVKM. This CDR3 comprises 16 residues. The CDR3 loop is CASSLGSGRTLYEQYF. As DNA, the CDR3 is TGTGCCAGCAGTTTAGGTAGCGGGAGGACCCTTTACGAGCAGTACTTC.

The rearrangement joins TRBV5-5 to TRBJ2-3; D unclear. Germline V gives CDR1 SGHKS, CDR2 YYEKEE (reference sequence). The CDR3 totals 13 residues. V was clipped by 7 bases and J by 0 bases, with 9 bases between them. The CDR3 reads CASLRVSTDTQYF. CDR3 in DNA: TGTGCCAGCCTCCGGGTGAGCACAGATACGCAGTATTTT. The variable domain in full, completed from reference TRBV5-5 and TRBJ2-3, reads DAGVTQSPTHLIKTRGQQVTLRCSPISGHKSVSWYQQVLGQGPQFIFQYYEKEERGRGNFPDRFSARQFPNYSSELNVNALLLGDSALYLCASLRVSTDTQYFGPGTRLTVL.

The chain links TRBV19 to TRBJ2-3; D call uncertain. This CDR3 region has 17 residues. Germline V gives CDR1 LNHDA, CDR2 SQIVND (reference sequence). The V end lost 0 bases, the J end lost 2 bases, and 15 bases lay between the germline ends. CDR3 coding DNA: TGTGCCAGTAGTATAGAGGCATCGACTGCGAACACAGATACGCAGTATTTT. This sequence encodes CASSIEASTANTDTQYF. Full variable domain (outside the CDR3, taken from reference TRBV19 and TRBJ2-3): DGGITQSPKYLFRKEGQNVTLSCEQNLNHDAMYWYRQDPGQGLRLIYYSQIVNDFQKGDIAEGYSVSREKKESFPLTVTSAQKNPTAFYLCASSIEASTANTDTQYFGPGTRLTVL.

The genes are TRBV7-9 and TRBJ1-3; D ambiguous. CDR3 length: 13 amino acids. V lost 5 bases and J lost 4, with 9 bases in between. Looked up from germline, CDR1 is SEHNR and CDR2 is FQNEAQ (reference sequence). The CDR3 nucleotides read TGTGCCAGCAGCCCTGAGGGAGGAAACACCATATATTTT. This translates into CASSPEGGNTIYF.

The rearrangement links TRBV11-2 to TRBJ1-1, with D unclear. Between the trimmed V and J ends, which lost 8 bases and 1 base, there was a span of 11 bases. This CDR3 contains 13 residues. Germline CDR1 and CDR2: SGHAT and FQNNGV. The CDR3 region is CASLSFGNTEAFF. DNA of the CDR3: TGTGCCAGCTTATCATTCGGGAACACTGAAGCTTTCTTT.

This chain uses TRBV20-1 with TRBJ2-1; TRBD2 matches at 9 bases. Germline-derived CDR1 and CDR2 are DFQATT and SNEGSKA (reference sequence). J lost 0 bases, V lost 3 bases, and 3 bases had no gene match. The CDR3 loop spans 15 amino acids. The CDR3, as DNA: TGCAGTGCTAGTCTAGCGGGACTCTCCTACAATGAGCAGTTCTTC. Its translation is CSASLAGLSYNEQFF.

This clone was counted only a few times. CDR3 residues: CASSRSASEAFF. The CDR3 DNA sequence: TGTGCCAGCAGCCGAAGCGCTAGTGAAGCTTTCTTT. This chain uses TRBV7-9 with TRBJ1-1; D call uncertain. CDR1 and CDR2 from the germline V gene are SEHNR and FQNEAQ (reference sequence). V was shortened by 5 bases and J by 7 bases, with 11 bases between the two germline ends. The CDR3 runs 12 residues.